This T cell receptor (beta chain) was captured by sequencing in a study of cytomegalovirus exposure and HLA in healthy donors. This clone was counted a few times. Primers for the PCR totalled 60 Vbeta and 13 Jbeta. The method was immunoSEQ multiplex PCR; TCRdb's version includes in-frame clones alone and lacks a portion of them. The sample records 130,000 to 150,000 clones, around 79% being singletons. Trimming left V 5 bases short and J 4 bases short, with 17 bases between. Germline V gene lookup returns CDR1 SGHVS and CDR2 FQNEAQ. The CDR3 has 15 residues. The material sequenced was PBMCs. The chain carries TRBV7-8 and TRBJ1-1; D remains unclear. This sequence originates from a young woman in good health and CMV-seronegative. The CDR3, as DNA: TGTGCCAGCAGCGCCCGCCGCACTGATGGCACTGAAGCTTTCTTT. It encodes CASSARRTDGTEAFF.